The sequence of this T cell receptor beta chain was determined in a study of blood T cell repertoires in COVID-19. V was clipped by 0 bases and J by 2 bases, with 7 bases between them. The CDR3 runs to 14 residues. Per the germline V gene, CDR1 is LGHNA and CDR2 is YSLEER. Sequencing used immunoSEQ multiplex PCR; TCRdb keeps in-frame clones, though not all of them. The profile shows approximately 210,000 clones, around 86% of them singletons. This clonotype was sampled from a man aged 25 to 45 who had recovered from COVID-19. This sequence joins TRBV4-3 and TRBJ1-2, with D unresolved. Source material: peripheral blood. CDR3 sequence: CASSQDSQNYGYTF. CDR3 DNA sequence: TGCGCCAGCAGCCAAGATAGCCAGAACTATGGCTACACCTTC.